These 10 T cell receptor beta chains originate from one sample sequenced in a study of CD8+ T cells in alopecia areata. Reverse transcribed after extraction, RNA yielded cDNA as the sequencing template. Here immunoSEQ multiplex PCR was the method, and the copy in TCRdb shows in-frame clones only, minus some. Among over 150,000 clones listed, 60% to 75% were seen once. Sample treatment: oral pan-JAK inhibitor, 5-10 mg twice daily. The source was CD4+ T cells sorted from blood, collected at week 24, from a patient treated with tofacitinib. The source of these receptors is a human donor with alopecia areata.

The table lists this clone with a few counts. The V gene is TRBV6-5, the J gene TRBJ2-1; no clear D. This CDR3 region has 12 residues. Germline V gene sequence: CDR1 MNHEY, CDR2 SVGAGI. V was shortened by 6 bases and J by 3 bases, with 6 bases between the two germline ends. Here the CDR3 DNA reads TGTGCCAGCAGGGGCTTCTACAATGAGCAGTTCTTC. Protein sequence: CASRGFYNEQFF.

This clone was recorded once. The J gene is TRBJ2-7, the V gene TRBV7-9; D is possibly TRBD2 (5 bases). V was clipped by 8 bases and J by 3 bases, with 11 bases between them. CDR1 SEHNR and CDR2 FQNEAQ come from the germline V gene (reference sequence). CDR3 length: 12 amino acids. The CDR3 DNA follows: TGTGCCAGCGGGTACCGGGACTACGAGCAGTACTTC. It translates to CASGYRDYEQYF.

The DNA for the CDR3 is TGTGCCACCAGCAGAGGAGGGAACACTGAAGCTTTCTTT. Translated, it gives CATSRGGNTEAFF. The rearrangement uses TRBV15 and TRBJ1-1, with no clear D. The V end was cut by 1 base, the J end by 1 base, with 4 bases between. This CDR3 is 13 amino acids long. Germline CDR1 is LNHNV and CDR2 is YYDKDF (reference sequence).

The V gene is TRBV9, the J gene TRBJ2-7, with D perhaps TRBD1 (7 bases). The V gene lost 9 bases and the J gene lost 2 bases, with 15 bases spanning the gap. CDR1 SGDLS and CDR2 YYNGEE come from the germline V gene. The length of the CDR3 is 13 residues. CDR3 sequence reads: CANITGEAYEQYF. In DNA, the CDR3 is TGTGCCAACATTACAGGGGAGGCCTACGAGCAGTACTTC. Full variable domain (missing parts from reference TRBV9 and TRBJ2-7): DSGVTQTPKHLITATGQRVTLRCSPRSGDLSVYWYQQSLDQGLQFLIQYYNGEERAKGNILERFSAQQFPDLHSELNLSSLELGDSALYFCANITGEAYEQYFGPGTRLTVT.

This chain uses TRBV5-1 with TRBJ1-2; 7 bases line up with TRBD1. The length of the CDR3 is 15 residues. V gave up 4 bases and J gave up 4 bases; unmatched junction bases: 10. The germline V gene encodes CDR1 SGHRS and CDR2 YFSETQ. The CDR3 region is CASSQDRQSSYGYTF. The CDR3 bases are TGCGCCAGCAGCCAGGACAGGCAGTCGAGCTATGGCTACACCTTC.

V usage is TRBV5-1 and J usage is TRBJ1-4; the match to TRBD1 covers 8 bases. The CDR3 has 11 residues. V gave up 7 bases and J gave up 17 bases; unmatched junction bases: 10. Germline assignment: CDR1 SGHRS and CDR2 YFSETQ. The CDR3 loop is CASPGDRHYFF. The DNA for the CDR3 is TGCGCCAGCCCCGGGGACAGGCACTATTTTTTT.

This clone came up a few times. J is TRBJ1-1 and V is TRBV29-1; D is unresolved. V was trimmed by 4 bases and J by 3 bases, leaving 15 bases between them. The CDR3 loop spans 14 amino acids. Germline V lookup: CDR1 SQVTM, CDR2 ANQGSEA. The CDR3 nucleotides are TGCAGCGTTGTCAGTAACACCGCGCACACTGAAGCTTTCTTT. Residues: CSVVSNTAHTEAFF.

The chain is built from TRBV30 and TRBJ1-2, with D unresolved. CDR3 length equals 13 residues. V was shortened by 2 bases and J by 1 base, with 8 bases between the two germline ends. CDR1 is GTSNPN and CDR2 is SVGIG in the germline V gene (reference sequence). The CDR3 nucleotides read TGTGCCTGGAGTACGATACGTAACTATGGCTACACCTTC. It codes for CAWSTIRNYGYTF.

This clone was seen a single time. The sample has other DNA sequences that encode this CDR3 too. V and J are TRBV7-9 and TRBJ2-2, with no clear D. The V gene lost 1 base and the J gene lost 1 base, with 4 bases spanning the gap. The CDR3 sequence is 14 residues long. Germline V gene sequence: CDR1 SEHNR, CDR2 FQNEAQ (reference sequence). The CDR3 DNA is TGTGCCAGCAGCTTAGGTCGGAACACCGGGGAGCTGTTTTTT. Amino acids: CASSLGRNTGELFF.

The chain recombines TRBV30 with TRBJ2-2; D gene unclear. Germline CDR1 GTSNPN, CDR2 SVGIG (reference sequence). V lost 7 bases, J lost 0 bases, and 15 bases lay in between. CDR3 length: 15 amino acids. CDR3 bases: TGTGCCTCCCGGACCGGAACTGCGAACACCGGGGAGCTGTTTTTT. Protein: CASRTGTANTGELFF.